The clone carrying this TCR beta chain occurred many times. Antigen specificity is unknown. The data were taken from a study of T cells in Graves' hyperthyroidism and ophthalmopathy. Broader study findings: Researchers found most expanded thyroid clonotypes above 0.001 in blood as well.

From RNA transcripts, TCR beta CDR3 regions were amplified. Researchers ran a first-round RT-PCR on the TCR CDR3 using the HTBI primer set. A single record per CDR3 protein comes from TCRdb applying MiXCR to the multiplex PCR reads. This table has about 520,000 distinct CDR3 sequences, under 25% appearing once. Over 18 months, lack of ophthalmopathy progression marked Graves' hyperthyroidism as stable. The authors took PBMCs from 10 ml fresh peripheral blood. This clonotype was obtained from a man aged 18 to 35 with Graves' hyperthyroidism. The specimen sequenced was blood.

CDR3 amino acids: CASSQDLAWEQYF. The CDR3 DNA is TGCGCCAGCAGCCAAGATCTCGCCTGGGAGCAGTACTTC. The rearrangement uses TRBV4-1 and TRBJ2-7; D is uncertain. V gave up 0 bases and J gave up 7 bases, with 10 bases separating them. Germline assignment: CDR1 MGHRA and CDR2 YSYEKL. CDR3 length equals 13 residues.